The entry below gives a single TCR beta chain sequence along with its context. The antigen is unknown. Antigen-specific CD4+ T cells expanded by the ViraFEST assay with viral peptide pools were then sequenced. Cultured cells yielded isolated CD4+ T cells after approximately nine days. PCR showed that the person got SARS-CoV-2 infection at some point between March and December 2020. These data come from a study of vaccination effects on CD4 cells after COVID-19. Measured with immunoSEQ multiplex PCR; TCRdb has only the in-frame clones, and not every one. This table has approximately 38,000 clones, about two thirds appearing once. Germline CDR1 SGHTA, CDR2 FQGTGA. The ends were cut back, 5 bases at V and 1 base at J, with 6 bases in the middle. The length of the CDR3 is 14 residues.

Sequences were derived from CD4+ T cells from PBMCs cultured with a peptide pool, sampled before COVID-19 vaccination. The rearrangement links TRBV7-3 to TRBJ2-6; weak D call: TRBD1 (5 bases). The TCR sequence derives from a human donor who had a prior SARS-CoV-2 infection. The chain's CDR3 is CASSPGSGANVLTF. CDR3 coding DNA: TGTGCCAGCAGCCCAGGGTCTGGGGCCAACGTCCTGACTTTC.